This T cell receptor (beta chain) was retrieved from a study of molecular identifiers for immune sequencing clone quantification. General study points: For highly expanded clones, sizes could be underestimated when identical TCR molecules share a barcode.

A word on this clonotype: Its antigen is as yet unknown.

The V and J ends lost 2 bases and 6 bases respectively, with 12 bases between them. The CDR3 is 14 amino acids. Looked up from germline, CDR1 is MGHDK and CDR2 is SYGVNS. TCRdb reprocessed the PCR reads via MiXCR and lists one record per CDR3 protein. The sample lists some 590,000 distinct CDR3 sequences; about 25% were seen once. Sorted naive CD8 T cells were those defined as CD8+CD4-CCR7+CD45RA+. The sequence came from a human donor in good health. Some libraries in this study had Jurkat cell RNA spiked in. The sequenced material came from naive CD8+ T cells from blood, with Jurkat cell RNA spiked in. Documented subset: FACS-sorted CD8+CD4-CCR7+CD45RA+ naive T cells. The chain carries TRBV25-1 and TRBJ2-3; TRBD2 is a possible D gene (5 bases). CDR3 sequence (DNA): TGTGCCAGCAGTGAAAAGGGTCGGAGGGATACGCAGTATTTT. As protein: CASSEKGRRDTQYF.